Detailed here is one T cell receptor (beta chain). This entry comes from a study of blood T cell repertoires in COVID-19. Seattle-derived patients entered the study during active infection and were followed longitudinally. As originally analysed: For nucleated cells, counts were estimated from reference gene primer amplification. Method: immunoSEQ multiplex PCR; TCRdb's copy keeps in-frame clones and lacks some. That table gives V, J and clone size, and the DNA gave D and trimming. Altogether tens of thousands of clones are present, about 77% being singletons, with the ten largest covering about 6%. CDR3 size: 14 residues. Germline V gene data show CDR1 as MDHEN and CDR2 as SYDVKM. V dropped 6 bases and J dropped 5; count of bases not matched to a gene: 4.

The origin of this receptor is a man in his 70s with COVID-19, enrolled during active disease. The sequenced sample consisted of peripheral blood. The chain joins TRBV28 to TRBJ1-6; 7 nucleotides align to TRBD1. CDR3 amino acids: CASRAGTDNSPLHF. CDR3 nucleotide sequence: TGTGCCAGCAGGGCCGGGACAGATAATTCACCCCTCCACTTT.